This T cell receptor beta chain was profiled in a study of neurological immune-mediated disorders (dated by TCRdb to between 2017 and 2020). About the investigation overall: Of the roughly 34 multiple sclerosis patients, 31 had relapsing-remitting MS and 3 had secondary progressive MS. Using UMI-based sequencing, the study compared peripheral blood TCR-beta repertoires from patients with HTLV-I-associated myelopathy (HAM/TSP), patients with multiple sclerosis, and healthy controls. Longitudinal samples, technical triplicates and paired sorted CD4+ and CD8+ T-cell subsets, alongside PBMC samples, were included among the roughly 100 TCR-beta libraries. The cohort included 68 subjects: approximately 14 with HAM/TSP, about 34 with multiple sclerosis, and around 20 healthy controls.

This clonotype was counted many times. Its antigen is currently not known. Per-base qualities were not stored, and no clone one base away is much larger. For unsorted PBMC libraries, 2 million PBMCs were used after storage in RNAlater at -80 degrees C until RNA extraction. Multiple sclerosis patients were enrolled in a US clinical protocol evaluating disease progression by magnetic resonance imaging. Peripheral blood underwent Ficoll-Hypaque density gradient centrifugation to isolate PBMCs, which were then cryopreserved in liquid nitrogen. Overall study results and their limits: The highest TCR clonal expansion was observed in HAM/TSP patients, whereas the lowest was observed in MS patients, even when compared with healthy controls. The MS cluster showed no association with clinical or MRI features, and the authors stated that larger cohorts are needed. In a phylogenetic analysis, the repertoires of 18 out of 34 MS patients fell into a single cluster of related CDR3 sequences, pointing to a possible signature at the repertoire level. No identical CDR3 amino acid sequences were shared among expanded clones across subjects, suggesting private TCR-beta repertoires in all groups.

Counted from cysteine to phenylalanine, this CDR3 has 14 amino acids. Only CDR3 DNA remains: 42 bases, in frame from the first base. Trimming takes 1 base from V and 7 bases from J, and the germline ends sit 11 bases apart. The germline V gene (reference sequence) supplies CDR1 DFQATT and CDR2 SNEGSKA. cDNA synthesis used template-switch 5'RACE with a primer carrying a 10-nucleotide random unique molecular identifier tagging each TCR transcript. Every sequencing run yielded over 170 million TCR-beta sequences covering 15-18 subjects. Total RNA was extracted with the RNeasy kit. TCR-beta VDJ regions were amplified with primers for the TCR constant region and the 5'RACE anchor, using the KAPA Real-time Library Amplification kit. A first PCR added sample indexes and Illumina adaptors, and a second PCR then raised library yield. After purification with Ampure beads, the TCR product of roughly 650 bp was size-selected on a 2% E-gel SizeSelection system. Before pooling, library quality was checked on a Bioanalyzer, concentration was measured with Qubit, and libraries were quantified with the Kapa Library Quantification kit. An Illumina HiSeq 2500 sequenced the libraries paired-end 2 x 150 bp. To increase sequence diversity, roughly 24-31% phiX was spiked into each library pool. The original methods were these. The UMI-based MiGEC pipeline processed quality-filtered reads and removed over 85% of raw TCR sequences during error correction. VDJ genes were aligned to IMGT germline references, and each clonotype was defined by a unique CDR3 amino acid sequence together with V-J genes. Clonal expansion, Shannon diversity, and CDR3 relatedness (CalcPairwiseDistances, ClusterSamples) were evaluated with VDJtools, and phylogenetic trees were built with CLCbio workbench. Using coefficient-of-variation modelling across technical triplicates, the study counted a clone as expanded if it had at least 8 unique UMIs. TCRdb reworked the public reads: Q25 trimming with fastp, MiXCR clone assembly, productive beta chains retained. All rows with the same CDR3 protein become a single entry with the most common DNA and genes. V and J calls and clone size were set by TCRdb, not the authors. Within this sample are fewer than 90,000 distinct CDR3 sequences, with around 5.5% of them counted one time only. Of the sample, roughly 7.4% is held by the ten largest clones.

This clonotype was sampled from a man between 18 and 29 years old with multiple sclerosis. The sample consisted of PBMCs. The chain is encoded by TRBV20-1 joined to TRBJ1-6, with a weak D call of TRBD1 (6 bases match). DNA sequence: TGCAGTGCTAGAGTGGGGGCGCGGAATTCACCCCTCCACTTT. The translation is CSARVGARNSPLHF.